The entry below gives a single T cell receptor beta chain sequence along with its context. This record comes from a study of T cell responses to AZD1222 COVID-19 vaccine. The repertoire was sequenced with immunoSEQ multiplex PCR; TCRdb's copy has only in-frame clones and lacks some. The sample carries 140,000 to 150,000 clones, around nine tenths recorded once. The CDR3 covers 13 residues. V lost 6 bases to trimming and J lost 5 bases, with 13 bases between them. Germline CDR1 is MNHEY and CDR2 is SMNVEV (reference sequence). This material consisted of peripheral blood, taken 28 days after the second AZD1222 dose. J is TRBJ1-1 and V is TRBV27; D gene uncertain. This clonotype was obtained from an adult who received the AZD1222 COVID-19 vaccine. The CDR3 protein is CASSPGSRTEAFF. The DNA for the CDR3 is TGTGCCAGCAGCCCCGGGAGCCGGACTGAAGCTTTCTTT.